The next 27 T cell receptor beta chains were all read from a single sample in a study of T cell repertoires in cytomegalovirus infection. Each CDR3 protein gets one entry after TCRdb re-called the reads with MiXCR. This repertoire shows about 47,000 distinct CDR3 sequences, about 21% found once; its top ten account for around half. Antigens of these TCRs are unknown. Sequencing used CD8+ T cells from cultured PBMCs, obtained from culture after CMV antigen stimulation. Every receptor here comes from a human donor in good health (CMV status not recorded). Some clones in this sample may be carry-over from other donors' samples.

This chain connects TRBV6-2 or TRBV6-3 to TRBJ2-1; 12 bases match TRBD2. With 3 bases clipped from V and 4 bases from J, the junction kept 10 bases outside the gene matches. Germline assignment: CDR1 MNHEY and CDR2 SVGEGT. The CDR3 sequence is 18 residues long. The CDR3 spells CASSYTLAGGPGYNEQFF. The CDR3 DNA reads TGTGCCAGCAGTTATACGCTAGCGGGAGGGCCCGGATACAATGAGCAGTTCTTC.

This rearrangement joins TRBV7-9 to TRBJ2-3; D unclear. Germline CDR1 SEHNR, CDR2 FQNEAQ (reference sequence). The CDR3 sequence is 15 residues long. V shed 4 bases and J shed 6 bases, with 17 bases lying between them. CDR3 residues: CASSSLSGSWDTQYF. The CDR3 nucleotides read TGTGCCAGCAGCTCGCTGTCGGGTTCATGGGATACGCAGTATTTT. Combining the CDR3 with reference TRBV7-9 and TRBJ2-3 gives the whole variable domain DTGVSQNPRHKITKRGQNVTFRCDPISEHNRLYWYRQTLGQGPEFLTYFQNEAQLEKSRLLSDRFSAERPKGSFSTLEIQRTEQGDSAMYLCASSSLSGSWDTQYFGPGTRLTVL.

This clonotype was seen a few times. This chain joins TRBV4-1 and TRBJ1-4; TRBD1 matches at 7 bases. With V trimmed by 1 base and J by 7 bases, 6 bases remained unmatched. Germline V gene sequence: CDR1 MGHRA, CDR2 YSYEKL. This CDR3 comprises 15 residues. The CDR3 spells CASSQGDRESEKLFF. The CDR3 DNA reads as TGCGCCAGCAGCCAAGGCGACAGGGAGAGTGAAAAACTGTTTTTT.

This chain links TRBV20-1 with TRBJ2-7; the D gene could be TRBD1 or TRBD2 (6 bases each). V lost 8 bases, J lost 6 bases, and 23 bases lay in between. The CDR3 consists of 14 residues. Per the germline V gene, CDR1 is DFQATT and CDR2 is SNEGSKA (reference sequence). CDR3 loop: CSSSWGAPQPEQYF. Here the CDR3 DNA reads TGCAGTTCGTCGTGGGGGGCTCCCCAACCCGAGCAGTACTTC.

This clonotype was picked up many times. The V and J genes are TRBV12-3 or TRBV12-4 and TRBJ2-3; D gene unclear. CDR3 size: 15 residues. Trimming removed 1 base at V and 2 bases at J, with 10 bases between. CDR3 DNA sequence: TGTGCCAGCAGTTTAGTGACACAAAACACAGATACGCAGTATTTT. This sequence encodes CASSLVTQNTDTQYF.

The V gene is TRBV4-1, the J gene TRBJ1-2; D possibly corresponds to TRBD1 (5 bases). The CDR3 is made up of 16 amino acids. CDR1 is MGHRA and CDR2 is YSYEKL in the germline V gene. Trimming removed 1 base from V and 7 bases from J, with 19 bases in between. The CDR3 sequence: CASSQALGTGEGGYTF. CDR3 DNA: TGCGCCAGCAGCCAAGCCCTCGGGACGGGGGAGGGTGGCTACACCTTC.

The V gene is TRBV11-2, the J gene TRBJ2-1, with D perhaps matching TRBD1 (5 bases). The V end lost 3 bases, the J end lost 0 bases, and 15 bases lay between the germline ends. Germline assignment: CDR1 SGHAT and CDR2 FQNNGV. This CDR3 comprises 17 residues. The CDR3 spells CASSLFPKGNSYNEQFF. In DNA form, the CDR3 reads TGTGCCAGCAGCTTGTTCCCTAAGGGGAACTCCTACAATGAGCAGTTCTTC.

The CDR3 here is CASSQDPGLPDTQYF. DNA for the CDR3: TGTGCCAGCAGCCAAGATCCGGGACTCCCAGATACGCAGTATTTT. The chain combines TRBV14 with TRBJ2-3; the D gene is possibly TRBD2 (6 bases). This CDR3 comprises 15 residues. CDR1 SGHDN and CDR2 FVKESK come from the germline V gene. The V gene lost 0 bases and the J gene lost 4 bases, with 11 bases spanning the gap.

This clonotype was observed at least ten times. The chain joins TRBV4-1 to TRBJ1-1; maybe TRBD1 (5 bases). This CDR3 spans 15 amino acids. CDR1 and CDR2 (germline): MGHRA, YSYEKL. The V gene lost 4 bases and the J gene lost 10 bases, with 22 bases spanning the gap. For the CDR3, the DNA is TGCGCCAGCAGCCTAGAAAGGGACCGCAGATTTGGAGCTTTCTTT. Protein sequence: CASSLERDRRFGAFF.

CDR3 region: CASSRDRRMNTEAFF. DNA of the CDR3: TGTGCCAGCAGTCGGGACAGGCGTATGAACACTGAAGCTTTCTTT. The chain couples TRBV6-2 or TRBV6-3 to TRBJ1-1; TRBD1 aligns across 8 bases. Trimming removed 5 bases from V and 0 bases from J; junction bases left unmatched: 5. The germline CDR1 and CDR2 sequences are MNHEY and SVGEGT. This CDR3 has 15 amino acids.

This clonotype was observed a few times. The CDR3 sequence is CASSQDLWTAMNTEAFF. The DNA of the CDR3 is TGCGCCAGCAGCCAAGACCTTTGGACTGCCATGAACACTGAAGCTTTCTTT. This chain uses TRBV4-3 with TRBJ1-1; D not resolved. Germline CDR1 is LGHNA and CDR2 is YSLEER. V was pared by 0 bases and J by 0 bases, with 14 bases between. CDR3 length equals 17 residues.

In this sample, this clonotype turned up many times. The rearrangement joins TRBV7-9 to TRBJ2-1; TRBD2 matches at 8 bases. CDR3 length equals 15 residues. The junction had 6 bases not matched to a gene; V was cut back by 2 bases and J by 6 bases. Germline CDR1 reads SEHNR; CDR2 reads FQNEAQ (reference sequence). The CDR3 here is CASSLSELAVNEQFF. CDR3 sequence (DNA): TGTGCCAGCAGCTTATCCGAACTAGCGGTCAATGAGCAGTTCTTC.

This clonotype was seen repeatedly, ten times or more. The CDR3 sequence is CSADPWGAVTEAFF. The CDR3 bases are TGCAGTGCCGATCCTTGGGGGGCGGTCACTGAAGCTTTCTTT. The rearrangement joins TRBV20-1 to TRBJ1-1; TRBD1 is a possible D gene (6 bases). The germline gives CDR1 DFQATT, CDR2 SNEGSKA (reference sequence). The CDR3 has 14 amino acids. V was shortened by 6 bases and J by 4 bases, with 18 bases between the two germline ends.

This sequence joins TRBV5-1 and TRBJ2-5, with 14 bases that match TRBD2. Germline CDR1 and CDR2: SGHRS and YFSETQ. The V gene end was trimmed by 4 bases and the J gene end by 1 base; junction bases not matched to a gene: 3. This CDR3 has 16 amino acids. The CDR3 spells CASSEGLAGGQETQYF. Written as DNA, the CDR3 is TGCGCCAGCAGCGAAGGACTAGCGGGGGGCCAAGAGACCCAGTACTTC. Looking up the rest from reference TRBV5-1 and TRBJ2-5 gives the full variable domain: KAGVTQTPRYLIKTRGQQVTLSCSPISGHRSVSWYQQTPGQGLQFLFEYFSETQRNKGNFPGRFSGRQFSNSRSEMNVSTLELGDSALYLCASSEGLAGGQETQYFGPGTRLLVL.

The table lists this clonotype with a count of one. CDR3 sequence: CASSSGRANTEAFF. In DNA form, the CDR3 reads TGTGCCAGCAGCTCGGGACGGGCGAACACTGAAGCTTTCTTT. The chain is built from TRBV9 and TRBJ1-1; possible D gene TRBD1, 5 bases. Germline values: CDR1 SGDLS, CDR2 YYNGEE. V gave up 4 bases and J gave up 1 base, with 11 bases separating them. The CDR3 is made up of 14 amino acids. The entire variable domain, with the rest obtained from reference TRBV9 and TRBJ1-1, is as follows: DSGVTQTPKHLITATGQRVTLRCSPRSGDLSVYWYQQSLDQGLQFLIQYYNGEERAKGNILERFSAQQFPDLHSELNLSSLELGDSALYFCASSSGRANTEAFFGQGTRLTVV.

This clonotype appeared a few times. The rearrangement uses TRBV20-1 and TRBJ2-3; 12 bases align to TRBD2. With 6 bases clipped from V and 2 bases from J, the junction kept 6 bases outside the gene matches. The CDR3 consists of 15 residues. The V gene's germline CDR1 is DFQATT and CDR2 SNEGSKA (reference sequence). The CDR3 DNA is TGCAGTGCCCGGGGACTAGCGGGCCCCACAGATACGCAGTATTTT. It encodes CSARGLAGPTDTQYF.

For this clonotype: In this CDR3 the conserved last residue, phenylalanine or tryptophan, is missing, so a read error is likely. Because the CDR3's place on the DNA is in doubt, the DNA is left out and the CDR3 is given as listed by TCRdb. This chain links TRBV7-2 with TRBJ2-3; the DNA was not used to check the table's D call, TRBD1. CDR1 and CDR2 from the germline V gene are SGHTA and FQGNSA. Both ends counted, the CDR3 spans 14 residues. CDR3 residues: CASSLGQGGTDTQY.

In its sample, this clonotype was seen once. The V gene is TRBV7-6, the J gene TRBJ2-4, with D perhaps assigned TRBD1 or TRBD2 (5 bases each). Trimming took off 5 bases at V and 0 bases at J, with 8 bases between the two ends. The CDR3 length is 14 residues. Per the germline V gene, CDR1 is SGHVS and CDR2 is FNYEAQ. CDR3 sequence (DNA): TGTGCCAGCAGCGAGGGGATAGCCAAAAACATTCAGTACTTC. Its protein is CASSEGIAKNIQYF. Combining the CDR3 with reference TRBV7-6 and TRBJ2-4 gives the whole variable domain GAGVSQSPRYKVTKRGQDVALRCDPISGHVSLYWYRQALGQGPEFLTYFNYEAQQDKSGLPNDRFSAERPEGSISTLTIQRTEQRDSAMYRCASSEGIAKNIQYFGAGTRLSVL.

This clonotype has just one count. The chain uses TRBV7-2 and TRBJ2-3; D unclear. With 4 bases removed from V and 10 bases from J, the gap between germline ends came to 18 bases. In germline, CDR1 is SGHTA, CDR2 FQGNSA. The CDR3 has 14 amino acids. The chain's CDR3 is CASSSGSSGSAQYF. As DNA, the CDR3 is TGTGCCAGCAGCTCGGGTTCTAGTGGTTCTGCGCAGTATTTT.

This clonotype was found a few times. The CDR3 DNA reads TGTGCCAGCACCCGCCCAGGGGGGCTAGTCCACAATGAGCAGTTCTTC. Translating it yields CASTRPGGLVHNEQFF. The chain links TRBV28 to TRBJ2-1; D possibly corresponds to TRBD1 (7 bases). The V gene lost 7 bases and the J gene lost 5 bases, with 21 bases spanning the gap. The CDR3 covers 16 residues. Germline V gives CDR1 MDHEN, CDR2 SYDVKM.

The table lists this clonotype with many counts. The V and J genes are TRBV19 and TRBJ2-5, with 11 nucleotides matching TRBD1. The CDR3 runs 16 residues. Unmatched junction bases numbered 8, after V lost 5 bases and J lost 3 bases. Looked up from germline, CDR1 is LNHDA and CDR2 is SQIVND (reference sequence). CDR3 sequence: CASSAPRTGGKETQYF. The CDR3 DNA follows: TGTGCCAGTAGTGCCCCGCGGACAGGGGGCAAAGAGACCCAGTACTTC.

Note on this clonotype: The junction differs from germline at one of its ends, possibly a read error. The rearrangement links TRBV7-2 to TRBJ2-3; TRBD2 matches at 11 bases. CDR1 SGHTA and CDR2 FQGNSA come from the germline V gene. This CDR3 region has 16 residues. The CDR3, as DNA: TGTGCCAGCAGCACCCTTAGCGGGAGGGCCATAGATACGCAGTGTTTT. Amino acids: CASSTLSGRAIDTQCF. Based on the CDR3 plus reference TRBV7-2 and TRBJ2-3, the full variable domain is GAGVSQSPSNKVTEKGKDVELRCDPISGHTALYWYRQSLGQGLEFLIYFQGNSAPDKSGLPSDRFSAERTGGSVSTLTIQRTQQEDSAVYLCASSTLSGRAIDTQCFGPGTRLTVL.

This clonotype was observed a single time. This rearrangement joins TRBV12-3 or TRBV12-4 to TRBJ1-4; D is unresolved. V lost 0 bases to trimming and J lost 7 bases, with 6 bases between them. CDR3 length: 13 residues. The CDR3 DNA sequence: TGTGCCAGCAGTTTAGCGCCTGTTGAAAAACTGTTTTTT. It translates to CASSLAPVEKLFF.

This clonotype has ten or more counts. The rearrangement links TRBV27 to TRBJ2-5, with 8 bases aligning to TRBD2. Germline V gene lookup returns CDR1 MNHEY and CDR2 SMNVEV (reference sequence). V dropped 2 bases and J dropped 3; count of bases not matched to a gene: 5. This CDR3 has 15 amino acids. This CDR3 is CASSLTSGDEETQYF. The CDR3 coding sequence is TGTGCCAGCAGTTTAACTAGCGGAGACGAAGAGACCCAGTACTTC.

The rearrangement links TRBV4-2 to TRBJ2-5; 8 positions match TRBD1. CDR1 and CDR2 (germline): LGHNA, YNFKEQ. The CDR3 length is 15 residues. The V segment lost 1 base and the J segment 2 bases; nucleotides outside the gene matches: 3. CDR3 in amino acids: CASSQAGQGQETQYF. CDR3 sequence (DNA): TGTGCCAGCAGCCAAGCCGGACAGGGACAAGAGACCCAGTACTTC.

The genes are TRBV5-1 and TRBJ2-7, with 8 positions matching TRBD2. Germline loops: CDR1 SGHRS, CDR2 YFSETQ. V lost 6 bases and J lost 2; bases outside the gene matches: 7. This CDR3 spans 14 amino acids. CDR3: CASMAGGSPYEQYF. As DNA, the CDR3 is TGCGCCAGCATGGCGGGGGGCTCACCCTACGAGCAGTACTTC.

The sample holds many counts of this clonotype. The V call is TRBV7-9, the J call TRBJ2-5, with TRBD1 matching 9 bases. V lost 5 bases and J lost 5; bases outside the gene matches: 9. Germline assignment: CDR1 SEHNR and CDR2 FQNEAQ (reference sequence). The CDR3 contains 15 residues. CDR3 residues: CASSAPGQGGETQYF. CDR3 DNA: TGTGCCAGCAGCGCCCCGGGACAGGGCGGGGAGACCCAGTACTTC. Looking up the rest from reference TRBV7-9 and TRBJ2-5 gives the full variable domain: DTGVSQNPRHKITKRGQNVTFRCDPISEHNRLYWYRQTLGQGPEFLTYFQNEAQLEKSRLLSDRFSAERPKGSFSTLEIQRTEQGDSAMYLCASSAPGQGGETQYFGPGTRLLVL.